These 6 T cell receptor beta chains were sequenced from one sample in a study of beta chain features in type 1 diabetes. Reverse transcription of all isolated RNA meant that expressed TCRB transcripts were sequenced. Sequenced by immunoSEQ multiplex PCR; TCRdb stores in-frame clones only, minus some. Of about 290,000 clones in the sample, under 8.5% were seen once. Sequenced input: central memory CD4+ T cells from blood. These receptors came from a woman between 18 and 29 years old in good health.

In its sample, this clone was seen a few times. The chain's CDR3 is CASSVGSGSTDTQYF. CDR3 bases: TGTGCCAGCAGCGTAGGCAGCGGGAGCACAGATACGCAGTATTTT. The rearrangement uses TRBV9 and TRBJ2-3, with D possibly matching TRBD2 (6 bases). Germline CDR1 is SGDLS and CDR2 is YYNGEE. The CDR3 runs 15 residues. The V gene lost 0 bases and the J gene lost 0 bases, with 8 bases spanning the gap.

There are many counts of this clone. The chain combines TRBV11-3 with TRBJ2-7, with 7 bases aligning to TRBD1. Losses at the gene ends were 4 bases for V and 3 bases for J; bases not matched to a gene: 6. Germline CDR1 is SGHNT and CDR2 is YENEEA. The CDR3 is 14 residues long. For the CDR3, the DNA is TGTGCCAGCAGCTCCACAGGGACAGACTACGAGCAGTACTTC. Translated: CASSSTGTDYEQYF.

This clone showed up just a few times. This chain's CDR3 is CASSQTGMDGELFF. The CDR3 DNA follows: TGTGCCAGCAGCCAGACAGGGATGGACGGGGAGCTGTTTTTT. The chain links TRBV7-7 to TRBJ2-2, with TRBD1 matching over 7 bases. This CDR3 contains 14 residues. Germline V gene data show CDR1 as SSHAT and CDR2 as FNYEAQ (reference sequence). Unmatched junction bases numbered 7, after V lost 5 bases and J lost 7 bases.

This chain joins TRBV27 and TRBJ2-3; 8 bases align to TRBD2. The CDR3 has 14 residues. Germline V gene sequence: CDR1 MNHEY, CDR2 SMNVEV (reference sequence). Trimming at V came to 3 bases and at J to 4 bases, leaving 3 bases not matched to a gene. The CDR3, as DNA: TGTGCCAGCAGTTTCCGGGGGGGCCCAGATACGCAGTATTTT. Residues: CASSFRGGPDTQYF.

This rearrangement joins TRBV7-2 to TRBJ1-6; 9 bases fit TRBD1. This CDR3 has 15 residues. J gave up 7 bases and V 3 bases, and 4 bases lay outside the gene matches. CDR1 SGHTA and CDR2 FQGNSA come from the germline V gene. Here the CDR3 DNA reads TGTGCCAGCAGCTTGCTGGGACAGGGAAATTCACCCCTCCACTTT. Its protein product is CASSLLGQGNSPLHF.

This clone was picked up a small number of times. The rearrangement uses TRBV2 and TRBJ1-2; 7 nucleotides match TRBD1. This CDR3 is 13 amino acids long. V lost 7 bases, J lost 5 bases, and 7 bases stayed unmatched. Per the germline V gene, CDR1 is SNHLY and CDR2 is FYNNEI. In DNA, the CDR3 is TGTGCCAGCACCGAGGGACAGAGATATGGCTACACCTTC. This translates into CASTEGQRYGYTF. The variable domain in full, with the rest retrieved from reference TRBV2 and TRBJ1-2, is EPEVTQTPSHQVTQMGQEVILRCVPISNHLYFYWYRQILGQKVEFLVSFYNNEISEKSEIFDDQFSVERPDGSNFTLKIRSTKLEDSAMYFCASTEGQRYGYTFGSGTRLTVV.